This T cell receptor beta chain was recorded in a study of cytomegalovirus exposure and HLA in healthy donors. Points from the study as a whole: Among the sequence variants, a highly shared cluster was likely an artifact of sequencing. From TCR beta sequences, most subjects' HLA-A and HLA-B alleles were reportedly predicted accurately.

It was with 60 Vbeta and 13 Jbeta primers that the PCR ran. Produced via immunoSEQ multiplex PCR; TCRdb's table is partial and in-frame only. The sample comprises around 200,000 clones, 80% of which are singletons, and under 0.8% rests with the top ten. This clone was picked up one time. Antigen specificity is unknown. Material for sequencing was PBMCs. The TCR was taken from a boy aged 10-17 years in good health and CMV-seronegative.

CDR3 loop: CASSPQREGEQYF. DNA of the CDR3: TGTGCCAGCAGCCCCCAGAGGGAGGGCGAGCAGTACTTC. The chain is built from TRBV7-9 and TRBJ2-7, with TRBD2 matching over 7 bases. With 5 bases clipped from V and 6 bases from J, the junction kept 7 bases outside the gene matches. The length of the CDR3 is 13 residues. Germline CDR1 reads SEHNR; CDR2 reads FQNEAQ (reference sequence).